The T cell receptor (beta chain) under discussion was sequenced for a study of blood T cell repertoires in COVID-19. Overall study context: Collection of acute and convalescent COVID-19 samples took place in the United States, Italy and Spain. From T cells, B-cell-depleted T cells, or PBMCs came the material, which was cDNA or gDNA.

Source study methods: Nucleated cell counts were estimated from reference gene primer amplification. Data came from immunoSEQ multiplex PCR; TCRdb stores just in-frame clones and leaves some out. V, J and clone size are those of that table, while D and trimming were read from the DNA. The sample yields approximately 97,000 clones, approximately 91% seen once. The J segment lost 4 bases and the V segment lost 1 base, leaving 7 bases of the junction unmatched. CDR3 length: 16 residues. Germline V gene data show CDR1 as LGHDT and CDR2 as YNNKEL (reference sequence). This TCR was sampled from a man younger than 35 with acute or convalescent COVID-19. The chain joins TRBV3-1 (or the pseudogene TRBV3-2) to TRBJ2-7; 10 bases agree with TRBD2. The sequencing sample was made of peripheral blood. CDR3 nucleotides: TGTGCCAGCAGCCAAGGAGAGCTAGCGGGAGTTTACGAGCAGTACTTC. Residues: CASSQGELAGVYEQYF.